The clone carrying this T cell receptor (beta chain) was counted only a few times. Its target is not known. The donors, aged about 6 to 95, were healthy Caucasians from Russia. Total RNA, at least 5.5 micrograms per sample, came from PBMCs. PCR was performed a second time for roughly 7 to 11 cycles using a sample-barcoded 5' primer and a J-beta primer mix. Each of the cDNA molecules was tagged by a template-switch adaptor with 12 random nucleotides. TCRdb itself ran the 5' RACE reads through MiXCR, one entry per CDR3 protein. The data contain 1.5 million to 2 million distinct CDR3 sequences, roughly 30% of them seen just once; the ten biggest clones take up approximately 11%. This sample stems from a study of blood T cells in healthy people across ages. Overall study findings and caveats: Age advanced and TCR beta diversity per million T cells fell, roughly linearly.

The sample was blood. This TCR came from a woman aged 30 to 39 in good health.

This CDR3 is CASSPYPPQRELYNEQFF. The CDR3 DNA is TGTGCCAGCAGTCCGTATCCCCCACAGCGGGAACTTTACAATGAGCAGTTCTTC. The V call is TRBV27, the J call TRBJ2-1; TRBD2 matches 7 bases. V trimming: 5 bases; J trimming: 4 bases; junction bases outside the gene matches: 17. The length of the CDR3 is 18 residues. CDR1 is MNHEY and CDR2 is SMNVEV in the germline V gene (reference sequence).